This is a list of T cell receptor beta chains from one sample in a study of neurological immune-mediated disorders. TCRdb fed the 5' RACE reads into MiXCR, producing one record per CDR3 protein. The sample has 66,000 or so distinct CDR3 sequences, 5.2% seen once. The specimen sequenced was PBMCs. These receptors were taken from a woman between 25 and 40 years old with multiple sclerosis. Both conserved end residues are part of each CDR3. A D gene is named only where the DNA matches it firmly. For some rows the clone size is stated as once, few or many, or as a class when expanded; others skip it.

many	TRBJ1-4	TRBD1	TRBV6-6	CASSYSHSLTGRRANEKLFF	TGTGCCAGCAGTTACTCCCATTCATTGACAGGGAGAAGAGCTAATGAAAAACTGTTTTTT
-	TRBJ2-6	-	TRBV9	CASSVATARTGANVLTF	TGTGCCAGCAGCGTAGCTACGGCGAGGACTGGGGCCAACGTCCTGACTTTC
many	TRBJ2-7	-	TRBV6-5	CASSYPALYEQYF	TGTGCCAGCAGTTACCCCGCCCTTTACGAGCAGTACTTC
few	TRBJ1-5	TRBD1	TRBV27	CASSRRQGSNQPQNF	TGTGCCAGCAGCCGACGACAGGGGAGCAATCAGCCCCAGAATTTT
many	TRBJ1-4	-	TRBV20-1	CSASSVVVNEKLFF	TGCAGTGCTAGTTCTGTTGTAGTTAATGAAAAACTGTTTTTT
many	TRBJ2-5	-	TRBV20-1	CSARGVLGREETQYF	TGCAGTGCCCGAGGTGTCTTGGGACGGGAAGAGACCCAGTACTTC
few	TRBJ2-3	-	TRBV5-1	CASSLDSSPDTQYF	TGCGCCAGCAGCTTGGATTCTAGTCCAGATACGCAGTATTTT
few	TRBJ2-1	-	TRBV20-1	CSNRGGSYNEQFF	TGCAGTAACAGGGGGGGCTCCTACAATGAGCAGTTCTTC
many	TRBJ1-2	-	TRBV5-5	CASSLRTDGYTF	TGTGCCAGCAGCTTAAGGACGGATGGCTACACCTTC
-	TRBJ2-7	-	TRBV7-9	CASSSGTEQYF	TGTGCCAGCAGCTCTGGGACCGAGCAGTACTTC
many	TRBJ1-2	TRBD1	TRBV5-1	CASSLEGRGHDGYTF	TGCGCCAGCAGCTTGGAGGGCAGGGGGCACGATGGCTACACCTTC
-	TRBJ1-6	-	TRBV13	CASSLSELRGSPLNF	TGTGCCAGCAGCTTATCCGAGCTGCGAGGTTCACCCCTCAACTTT
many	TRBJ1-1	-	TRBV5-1	CASSLELMNTEAFF	TGCGCCAGCAGCTTGGAACTGATGAACACTGAAGCTTTCTTT
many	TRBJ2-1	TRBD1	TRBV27	CASKTGGENNEQFF	TGTGCCAGCAAGACAGGGGGCGAAAACAATGAGCAGTTCTTC
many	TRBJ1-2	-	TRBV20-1	CSASGPAQGYTF	TGCAGTGCTAGCGGGCCGGCGCAAGGCTACACCTTC
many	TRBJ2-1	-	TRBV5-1	CASSLLSTAGNEQFF	TGCGCCAGCAGCTTATTATCTACCGCGGGCAATGAGCAGTTCTTC
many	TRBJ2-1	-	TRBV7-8	CASSLIGVRSYNEQFF	TGTGCCAGCAGCTTGATTGGCGTCCGCTCCTACAATGAGCAGTTCTTC
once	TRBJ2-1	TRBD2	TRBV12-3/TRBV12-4	CASSLASGGAGNEQFF	TGTGCCAGCAGTTTAGCTAGCGGGGGGGCCGGCAATGAGCAGTTCTTC
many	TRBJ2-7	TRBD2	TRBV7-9	CASSSGLAGGDEQYF	TGTGCCAGCAGCTCGGGACTAGCGGGGGGTGACGAGCAGTACTTC
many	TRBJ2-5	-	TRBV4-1	CASSQLYQETQYF	TGCGCCAGCAGCCAACTGTACCAAGAGACCCAGTACTTC